This T cell receptor (beta chain) emerged from a study of cytomegalovirus exposure and HLA in healthy donors. Study-wide points: In a later analysis, V- and J-gene trimming of beta chains associated with a DCLRE1C missense variant, replicated independently. At a 0.05 false discovery rate, a later analysis found some 18,000 TCR beta sequences to be associated with HLA alleles. Presence/absence analysis assumed near-uniform sequencing depth across donors.

The CDR3 is 15 residues long. CDR1 is SGHTS and CDR2 is YDEGEE in the germline V gene. V lost 3 bases and J lost 0; bases outside the gene matches: 3. A multiplex PCR was run with 60 Vbeta primers and 13 Jbeta primers. TCRdb's copy holds only in-frame clones and misses some; the assay was immunoSEQ multiplex PCR. The sample has some 180,000 clones; around four fifths are singletons. About this clone: Antigen unknown.

This sequence joins TRBV5-8 and TRBJ1-3, with TRBD1 matching over 7 bases. Source material: PBMCs. The receptor comes from a woman aged 30 to 39 in good health and CMV-seronegative. As DNA, the CDR3 is TGTGCCAGCAGCTCCGACAGGGACTCTGGAAACACCATATATTTT. This codes for CASSSDRDSGNTIYF. Together with reference TRBV5-8 and TRBJ1-3, the CDR3 gives the full variable domain: EAGVTQSPTHLIKTRGQQATLRCSPISGHTSVYWYQQALGLGLQFLLWYDEGEERNRGNFPPRFSGRQFPNYSSELNVNALELEDSALYLCASSSDRDSGNTIYFGEGSWLTVV.